This T cell receptor (beta chain) appears in the sequencing data of a study of blood T cell repertoires in COVID-19 (dated by TCRdb to 2018 to 2020). For context, the study as a whole: Collaborator samples came from the United States, Italy and Spain and covered acute and convalescent phases of COVID-19. The material from the prospective study consisted of cDNA or gDNA derived from T cells, B-cell-depleted T cells, or PBMCs. Subjects who had been exposed to COVID-19, were actively infected with it, or had recovered from it provided the deeply sampled blood TCRbeta repertoires that made up the dataset. The repertoires were made available in a free public database intended to serve as a resource for research on the immune response to SARS-CoV-2. The samples were drawn from two sources: the first 160 participants of the ongoing ImmuneRACE study, and 1,000 to 1,500 subjects contributed by 6 global collaborators. The sample metadata nearly always contained a de-identified subject ID, COVID-19 status, age in years and sex. Where available, HLA class I and class II types were taken from metadata supplied by the sample provider and were not determined by assay-based typing. General study outcomes and caveats: The amount of clinical and demographic metadata varied by source and participant and was provided uncurated.

Another Seattle source contributed samples from volunteer blood donors who had recovered from COVID-19. The collaborating institutions used their own protocols to collect whole blood in K2EDTA tubes. For TCRbeta analysis, collaborator samples were shipped as frozen whole blood, as isolated PBMCs, or as DNA extracted from either sample type. As for this clone: Its antigen is currently not known. Base qualities are missing; no much larger clone stands one base away.

CDR3 length: 14 amino acids, cysteine to phenylalanine. Solely the CDR3 DNA is kept, with 42 bases framed from the first base. V is clipped by 3 bases and J by 3 bases, and the sequence between their germline boundaries is 12 bases long. Reading the germline V gene gives CDR1 KGHSH and CDR2 LQKENI. The immunoSEQ Assay, a bias-controlled multiplex PCR, was used to amplify TCRbeta CDR3 regions from genomic DNA. The authors' pipeline ran thus. Within the assay, amplification of reference gene primers was used to estimate how many nucleated cells each sample contained. To quantify the absolute abundance of each unique TCRbeta CDR3 rearrangement, sequence reads were collapsed and filtered. For each sample, productive Simpson clonality was calculated as the square root of Simpson's diversity index across productive rearrangements. The table was pulled from immuneACCESS by TCRdb, which kept in-frame rearrangements only. Such tables lose some clones; where checked, under half of the loss comes from unresolved V genes, and the rest has no known cause. V, J and clone size are taken as reported in that table, and D and trimming were inferred from the DNA itself. This sample comprises some 150,000 clones, 84% of them detected only once. 6% to 9% of the sample lies in the top ten.

Rearrangement joined TRBV18 to TRBJ2-7; the D gene remains uncertain. What was sequenced was peripheral blood. The sequence was collected from a man aged 35 to 55 who had recovered from COVID-19. For the CDR3, the sequence is CASSPYQGDYEQYF. The DNA reads TGTGCCAGCTCACCTTACCAAGGAGACTACGAGCAGTACTTC.